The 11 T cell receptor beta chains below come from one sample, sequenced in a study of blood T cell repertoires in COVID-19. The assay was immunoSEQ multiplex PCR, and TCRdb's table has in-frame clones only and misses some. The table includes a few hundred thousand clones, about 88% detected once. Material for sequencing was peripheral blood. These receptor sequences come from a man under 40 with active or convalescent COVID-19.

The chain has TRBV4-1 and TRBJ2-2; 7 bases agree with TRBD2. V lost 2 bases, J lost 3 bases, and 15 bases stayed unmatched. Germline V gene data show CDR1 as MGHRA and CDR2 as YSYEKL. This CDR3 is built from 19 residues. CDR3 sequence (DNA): TGCGCCAGCAGCCAAACCCAGCGACGACTAGCCAGAGACACCGGGGAGCTGTTTTTT. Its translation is CASSQTQRRLARDTGELFF.

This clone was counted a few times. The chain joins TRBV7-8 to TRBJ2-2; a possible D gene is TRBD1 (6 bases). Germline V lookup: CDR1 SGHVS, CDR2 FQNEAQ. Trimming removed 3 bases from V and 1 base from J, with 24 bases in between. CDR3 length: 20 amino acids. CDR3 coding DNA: TGTGCCAGCAGCTTCAGTACCCGGCGACAGGAGATAAGGAACACCGGGGAGCTGTTTTTT. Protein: CASSFSTRRQEIRNTGELFF.

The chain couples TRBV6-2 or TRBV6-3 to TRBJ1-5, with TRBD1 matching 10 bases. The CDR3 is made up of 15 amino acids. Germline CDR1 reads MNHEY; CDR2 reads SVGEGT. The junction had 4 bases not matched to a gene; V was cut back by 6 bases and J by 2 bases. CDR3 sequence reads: CASSSTGGGNQPQHF. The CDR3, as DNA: TGTGCCAGCAGCTCGACAGGGGGCGGCAATCAGCCCCAGCATTTT.

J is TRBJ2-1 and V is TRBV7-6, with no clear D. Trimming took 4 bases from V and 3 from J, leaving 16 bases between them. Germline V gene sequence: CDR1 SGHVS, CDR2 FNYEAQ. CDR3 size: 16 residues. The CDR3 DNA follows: TGTGCCAGCAGCTCAAAGACAAGTTGGTTCTACAATGAGCAGTTCTTC. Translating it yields CASSSKTSWFYNEQFF. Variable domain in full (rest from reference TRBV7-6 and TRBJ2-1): GAGVSQSPRYKVTKRGQDVALRCDPISGHVSLYWYRQALGQGPEFLTYFNYEAQQDKSGLPNDRFSAERPEGSISTLTIQRTEQRDSAMYRCASSSKTSWFYNEQFFGPGTRLTVL.

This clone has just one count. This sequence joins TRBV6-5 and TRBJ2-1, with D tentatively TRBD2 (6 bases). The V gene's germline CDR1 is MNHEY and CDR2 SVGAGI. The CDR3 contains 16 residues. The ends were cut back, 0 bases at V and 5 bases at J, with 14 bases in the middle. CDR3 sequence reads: CASSYSWRGIHNEQFF. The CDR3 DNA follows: TGTGCCAGCAGTTACTCGTGGCGGGGAATTCACAATGAGCAGTTCTTC.

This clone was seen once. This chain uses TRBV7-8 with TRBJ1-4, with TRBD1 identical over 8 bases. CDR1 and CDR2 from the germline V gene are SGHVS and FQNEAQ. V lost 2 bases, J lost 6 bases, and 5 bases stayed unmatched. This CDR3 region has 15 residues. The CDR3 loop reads CASSLRTGPYEKLFF. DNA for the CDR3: TGTGCCAGCAGCTTAAGGACAGGGCCTTATGAAAAACTGTTTTTT.

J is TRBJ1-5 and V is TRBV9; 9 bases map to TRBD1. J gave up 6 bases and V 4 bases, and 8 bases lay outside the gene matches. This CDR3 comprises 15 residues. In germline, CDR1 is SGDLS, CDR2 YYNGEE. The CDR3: CASSRTGESAQPQHF. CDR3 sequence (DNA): TGTGCCAGCAGCCGGACAGGGGAGTCGGCTCAGCCCCAGCATTTT.

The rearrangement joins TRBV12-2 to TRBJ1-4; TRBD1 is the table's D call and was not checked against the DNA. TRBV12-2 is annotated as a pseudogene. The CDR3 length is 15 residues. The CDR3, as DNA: TGTGCATGCTTAGCCGTGGACACAACTAATGAAAAACTGTTTTTT. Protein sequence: CACLAVDTTNEKLFF.

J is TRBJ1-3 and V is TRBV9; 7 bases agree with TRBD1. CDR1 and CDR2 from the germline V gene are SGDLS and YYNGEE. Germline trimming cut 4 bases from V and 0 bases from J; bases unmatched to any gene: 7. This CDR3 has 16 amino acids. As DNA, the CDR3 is TGTGCCAGCAGCCCGACAGGGCCAAGCTCTGGAAACACCATATATTTT. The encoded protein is CASSPTGPSSGNTIYF.

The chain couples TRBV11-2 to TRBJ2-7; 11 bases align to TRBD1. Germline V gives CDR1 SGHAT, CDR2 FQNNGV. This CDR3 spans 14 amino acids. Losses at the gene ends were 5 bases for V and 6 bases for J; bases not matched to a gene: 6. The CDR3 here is CASSLGQGVGEQYF. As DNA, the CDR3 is TGTGCCAGCAGCCTGGGACAGGGGGTCGGCGAGCAGTACTTC.

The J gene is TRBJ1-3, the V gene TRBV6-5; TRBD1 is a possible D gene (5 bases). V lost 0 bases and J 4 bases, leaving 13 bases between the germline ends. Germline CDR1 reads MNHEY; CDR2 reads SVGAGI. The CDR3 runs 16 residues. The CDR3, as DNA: TGTGCCAGCAGTTACTCGGGGGGATTGTCGGGAAACACCATATATTTT. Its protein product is CASSYSGGLSGNTIYF.